This entry lists 16 T cell receptor beta chains sequenced from one sample in a study of Graves' ophthalmopathy and Graves' hyperthyroidism. RNA transcripts served as template for amplifying TCR beta CDR3 sequences. HTBI primers were used in a first-round RT-PCR, which preceded a second-round multiplex PCR. Each CDR3 protein is one row after TCRdb ran MiXCR on the multiplex PCR reads. Counted here are 680,000 or so distinct CDR3 sequences, approximately 21% occurring once; the ten biggest clones make up approximately 6.9%. Specimen: peripheral blood. All receptors come from a young woman with stable Graves' hyperthyroidism. Some clones in this sample may be carry-over from other donors' samples.

This clonotype was observed at least ten times. The chain is built from TRBV12-3 or TRBV12-4 and TRBJ2-5; D perhaps matches TRBD2 (5 bases). Trimming removed 3 bases from V and 2 bases from J, with 16 bases in between. The CDR3 has 16 residues. CDR3 amino acids: CASSFSPPGGQETQYF. The CDR3, as DNA: TGTGCCAGCAGTTTTAGTCCCCCAGGCGGGCAAGAGACCCAGTACTTC.

The V and J genes are TRBV16 and TRBJ1-2, with 8 bases aligning to TRBD1. Germline trimming cut 6 bases from V and 5 bases from J; bases unmatched to any gene: 17. The germline gives CDR1 KGHSY, CDR2 FQNENV. The CDR3 extends over 17 amino acids. Written as DNA, the CDR3 is TGTGCCAGCAGAAATTCGGACAGGGAATGGCATGGGTATGGCTACACCTTC. Translated: CASRNSDREWHGYGYTF. Full variable domain (missing parts from reference TRBV16 and TRBJ1-2): GEEVAQTPKHLVRGEGQKAKLYCAPIKGHSYVFWYQQVLKNEFKFLISFQNENVFDETGMPKERFSAKCLPNSPCSLEIQATKLEDSAVYFCASRNSDREWHGYGYTFGSGTRLTVV.

In DNA form, the CDR3 reads TGTGCCAGCAGCTTCGTCAGGGTGGGCGAGCAGTACTTC. Translated: CASSFVRVGEQYF. The chain employs TRBV11-2 and TRBJ2-7; D is perhaps TRBD1 (5 bases). CDR1 is SGHAT and CDR2 is FQNNGV in the germline V gene. Trimming stripped 3 bases from V and 6 bases from J, with 12 bases between. The CDR3 totals 13 residues.

This clonotype was detected many times. The chain links TRBV28 to TRBJ1-5; 12 bases agree with TRBD1. The length of the CDR3 is 15 residues. Looked up from germline, CDR1 is MDHEN and CDR2 is SYDVKM. V gave up 6 bases and J gave up 5 bases; unmatched junction bases: 5. CDR3 DNA: TGTGCCAGCAGATGGGGACAGGGGGCTGATCAGCCCCAGCATTTT. It yields the protein CASRWGQGADQPQHF.

The gene calls are TRBV6-1 and TRBJ1-1; D possibly corresponds to TRBD1 (5 bases). Trimming took off 6 bases at V and 4 bases at J, with 12 bases between the two ends. Germline CDR1 and CDR2: MNHNS and SASEGT. There are 13 residues in the CDR3. CDR3 sequence reads: CASRDPGRTEAFF. The CDR3 DNA reads as TGTGCCAGCAGAGATCCGGGACGCACTGAAGCTTTCTTT.

This clonotype has a count of ten or more. CDR3 loop: CASGLVQRPEAFF. The CDR3, as DNA: TGTGCTAGTGGTTTGGTACAACGTCCTGAAGCTTTCTTT. The V and J genes are TRBV12-5 and TRBJ1-1; D remains ambiguous. This CDR3 comprises 13 residues. CDR1 and CDR2 (germline): LGHNT, FRNRAP. Between the trimmed V and J ends, which lost 0 bases and 6 bases, there was a span of 8 bases.

This clonotype was recorded at least ten times. The rearrangement joins TRBV7-9 to TRBJ1-3, with a possible D match to TRBD1 (5 bases). This CDR3 region has 14 residues. The germline V gene has CDR1 SEHNR and CDR2 FQNEAQ (reference sequence). Trimming shortened V by 3 bases and J by 1 base, and 7 bases separated the two germline ends. The CDR3 loop reads CASSFEGSGNTIYF. Written as DNA, the CDR3 is TGTGCCAGCAGCTTTGAGGGGTCTGGAAACACCATATATTTT.

This clonotype was counted many times. The rearrangement joins TRBV20-1 to TRBJ2-7; the D gene is possibly TRBD2 (5 bases). This CDR3 region has 12 residues. Trimming removed 4 bases at V and 2 bases at J, with 9 bases between. Germline-derived CDR1 and CDR2 are DFQATT and SNEGSKA (reference sequence). CDR3 bases: TGCAGTGCTACGATGGAGGCCTACGAGCAGTACTTC. Protein product: CSATMEAYEQYF.

There are many counts of this clonotype. The chain couples TRBV2 to TRBJ1-2; D is unclear. Germline V lookup: CDR1 SNHLY, CDR2 FYNNEI. The CDR3 loop spans 15 amino acids. Trimming left V 10 bases short and J 7 bases short, with 25 bases between. Here the CDR3 DNA reads TGTGCCATCCTCCGGGTGCGTCCAAACGGACCTGGCTACACCTTC. Translating it yields CAILRVRPNGPGYTF.

V gene TRBV20-1 combines with J gene TRBJ2-3; D possibly corresponds to TRBD2 (5 bases). V was shortened by 7 bases and J by 6 bases, with 23 bases between the two germline ends. CDR1 and CDR2 (germline): DFQATT, SNEGSKA (reference sequence). The CDR3 loop spans 15 amino acids. CDR3 region: CSVLSQTTIGDTQYF. The CDR3 DNA reads as TGCAGTGTCCTCTCTCAGACGACTATAGGGGATACGCAGTATTTT.

The chain has TRBV6-5 and TRBJ1-6, with D unclear. The CDR3 is 14 amino acids. Germline V gene sequence: CDR1 MNHEY, CDR2 SVGAGI. Deletions cut 2 bases from V and 3 bases from J, with 5 bases between. The CDR3 DNA reads TGTGCCAGCAGTTACGAAAGCTATAATTCACCCCTCCACTTT. Translation gives CASSYESYNSPLHF.

The CDR3 DNA is TGCGCCAGCAGCCGGGACCCCTATAGCAATCAGCCCCAGCATTTT. This encodes CASSRDPYSNQPQHF. The genes are TRBV5-1 and TRBJ1-5; TRBD1 is a possible D gene (5 bases). Germline V lookup: CDR1 SGHRS, CDR2 YFSETQ. The CDR3 consists of 15 residues. Trimming took 4 bases from V and 0 from J, leaving 11 bases between them.

This clonotype appeared many times. The rearrangement joins TRBV19 to TRBJ2-7; D not certain. The CDR3 is made up of 13 amino acids. The V gene's germline CDR1 is LNHDA and CDR2 SQIVND (reference sequence). The V end lost 4 bases, the J end lost 0 bases, and 7 bases lay between the germline ends. The CDR3 loop is CASSSPSSYEQYF. The CDR3 nucleotides read TGTGCCAGTAGTAGTCCTAGCTCCTACGAGCAGTACTTC.

This clonotype was found a few times. V gene TRBV12-5 combines with J gene TRBJ2-2, with a possible D match to TRBD1 (6 bases). The CDR3 is made up of 12 amino acids. V was clipped by 4 bases and J by 8 bases, with 8 bases between them. Germline values: CDR1 LGHNT, CDR2 FRNRAP. The CDR3 region is CASGWGTGELFF. The CDR3 nucleotides read TGTGCTAGTGGTTGGGGGACAGGGGAGCTGTTTTTT.

This chain links TRBV19 with TRBJ1-2; no reliable D call. Germline CDR1 LNHDA, CDR2 SQIVND (reference sequence). CDR3 length: 16 residues. V was trimmed by 7 bases and J by 2 bases, leaving 20 bases between them. DNA of the CDR3: TGTGCCAGTACCCACCGGGTCCTCCTTAGGAACTATGGCTACACCTTC. This codes for CASTHRVLLRNYGYTF.

The chain uses TRBV5-6 and TRBJ1-1; the D is unclear. V gave up 3 bases and J gave up 5 bases, with 8 bases separating them. The CDR3 runs 12 residues. Looked up from germline, CDR1 is SGHDT and CDR2 is YYEEEE. The CDR3 nucleotides read TGTGCCAGCAGCTCCTTTCCGACTGAAGCTTTCTTT. Protein product: CASSSFPTEAFF.